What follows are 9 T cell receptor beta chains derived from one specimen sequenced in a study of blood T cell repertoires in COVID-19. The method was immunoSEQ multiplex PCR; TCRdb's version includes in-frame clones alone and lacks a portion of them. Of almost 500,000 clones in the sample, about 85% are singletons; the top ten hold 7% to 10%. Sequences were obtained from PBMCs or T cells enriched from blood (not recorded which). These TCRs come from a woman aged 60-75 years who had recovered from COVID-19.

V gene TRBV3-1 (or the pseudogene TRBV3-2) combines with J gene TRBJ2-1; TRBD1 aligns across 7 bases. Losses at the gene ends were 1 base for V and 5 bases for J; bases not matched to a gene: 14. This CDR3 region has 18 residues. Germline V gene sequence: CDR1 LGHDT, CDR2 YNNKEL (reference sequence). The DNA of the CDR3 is TGTGCCAGCAGCCAAGGGCGACAGGGACGGTCGGTCGACAATGAGCAGTTCTTC. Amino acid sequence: CASSQGRQGRSVDNEQFF.

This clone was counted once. The CDR3 protein is CASSRLAGGRETQYF. In DNA, the CDR3 is TGTGCCAGCAGCCGACTAGCGGGGGGGCGGGAGACCCAGTACTTC. The rearrangement uses TRBV3-1 (or the pseudogene TRBV3-2) and TRBJ2-5; 14 bases are a match to TRBD2. Germline V CDR1 and CDR2: LGHDT, YNNKEL (reference sequence). With V trimmed by 4 bases and J by 5 bases, 3 bases remained unmatched. The CDR3 runs to 15 residues.

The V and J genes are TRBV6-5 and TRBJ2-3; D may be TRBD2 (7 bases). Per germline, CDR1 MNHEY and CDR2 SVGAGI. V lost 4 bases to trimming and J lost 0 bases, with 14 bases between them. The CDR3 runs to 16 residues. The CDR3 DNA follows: TGTGCCAGCAGTTCGGCCGGGGGGCGGAGCACAGATACGCAGTATTTT. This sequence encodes CASSSAGGRSTDTQYF.

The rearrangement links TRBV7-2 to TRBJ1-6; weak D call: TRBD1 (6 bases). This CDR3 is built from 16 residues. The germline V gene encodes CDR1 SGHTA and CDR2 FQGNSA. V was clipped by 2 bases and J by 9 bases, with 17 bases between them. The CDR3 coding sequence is TGTGCCAGCAGCTTATCTTTGTCAGGGGTAGGTTCACCCCTCCACTTT. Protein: CASSLSLSGVGSPLHF.

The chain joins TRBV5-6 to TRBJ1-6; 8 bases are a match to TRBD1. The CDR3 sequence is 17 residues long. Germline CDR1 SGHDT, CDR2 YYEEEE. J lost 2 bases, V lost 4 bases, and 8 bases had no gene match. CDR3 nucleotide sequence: TGTGCCAGCAGCCCCCGGACAGGGAGCCCCTATAATTCACCCCTCCACTTT. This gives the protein CASSPRTGSPYNSPLHF.

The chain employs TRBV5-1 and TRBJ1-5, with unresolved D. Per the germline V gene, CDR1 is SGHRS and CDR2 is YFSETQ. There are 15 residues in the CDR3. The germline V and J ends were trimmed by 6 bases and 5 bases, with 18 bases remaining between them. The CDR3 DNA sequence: TGCGCCAGCAACGAGGGCAGACCAGCCCATCAGCCCCAGCATTTT. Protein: CASNEGRPAHQPQHF.

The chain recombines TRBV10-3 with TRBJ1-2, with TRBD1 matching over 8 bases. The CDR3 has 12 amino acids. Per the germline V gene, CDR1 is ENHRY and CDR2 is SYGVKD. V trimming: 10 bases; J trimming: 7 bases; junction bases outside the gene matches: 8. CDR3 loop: CATRDRRGGYTF. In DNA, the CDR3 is TGTGCCACCCGGGACAGGAGGGGTGGCTACACCTTC.

The CDR3 DNA reads as TGTGCCAGCACCTTGGAGGTGGCTCCGGACGAGCAGTACTTC. As protein: CASTLEVAPDEQYF. The J gene is TRBJ2-7, the V gene TRBV6-5; tentatively, D is TRBD2 (5 bases). This CDR3 comprises 14 residues. The germline gives CDR1 MNHEY, CDR2 SVGAGI. V lost 7 bases and J 5 bases, leaving 18 bases between the germline ends.

CDR3 loop: CASSLGSEGHEQYV. Here the CDR3 DNA reads TGCGCCAGCAGCTTGGGCTCCGAGGGTCACGAGCAGTACGTC. The rearrangement uses TRBV5-1 and TRBJ2-7; D possibly corresponds to TRBD2 (5 bases). V lost 0 bases and J 5 bases, leaving 12 bases between the germline ends. This CDR3 has 14 amino acids. In germline, CDR1 is SGHRS, CDR2 YFSETQ.